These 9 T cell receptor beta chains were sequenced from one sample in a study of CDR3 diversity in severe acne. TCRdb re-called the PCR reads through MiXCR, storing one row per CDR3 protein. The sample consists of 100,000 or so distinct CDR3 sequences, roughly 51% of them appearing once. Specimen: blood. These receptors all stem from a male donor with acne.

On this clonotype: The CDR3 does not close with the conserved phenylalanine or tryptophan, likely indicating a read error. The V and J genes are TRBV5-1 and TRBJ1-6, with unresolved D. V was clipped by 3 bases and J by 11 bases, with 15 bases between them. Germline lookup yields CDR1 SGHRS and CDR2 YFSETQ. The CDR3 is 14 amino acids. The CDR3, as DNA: TGCGCCAGCAGCTCACTGGCGGGGAATCCACCCCTCCACTCT. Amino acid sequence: CASSSLAGNPPLHS.

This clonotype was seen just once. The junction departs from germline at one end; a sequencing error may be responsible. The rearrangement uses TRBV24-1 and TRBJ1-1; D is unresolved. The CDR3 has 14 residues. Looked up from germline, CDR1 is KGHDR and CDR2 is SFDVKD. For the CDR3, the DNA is TGTGCCAGCAGTTTACCGCTTCCCAACACTGAAGCTTTCTTT. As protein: CASSLPLPNTEAFF.

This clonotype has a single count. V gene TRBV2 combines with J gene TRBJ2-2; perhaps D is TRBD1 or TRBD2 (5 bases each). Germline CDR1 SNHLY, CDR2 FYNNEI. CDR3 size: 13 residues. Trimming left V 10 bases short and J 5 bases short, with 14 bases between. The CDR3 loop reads CATAGRTTGELFF. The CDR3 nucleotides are TGTGCCACCGCAGGGAGAACGACCGGGGAGCTGTTTTTT.

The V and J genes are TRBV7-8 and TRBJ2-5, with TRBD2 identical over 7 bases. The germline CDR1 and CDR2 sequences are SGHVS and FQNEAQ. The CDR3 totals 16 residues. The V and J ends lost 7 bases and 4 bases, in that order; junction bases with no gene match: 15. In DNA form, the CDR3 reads TGTGCCAGCACCCGCCCCCTCGGGAGGACGGTAGAGACCCAGTACTTC. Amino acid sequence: CASTRPLGRTVETQYF. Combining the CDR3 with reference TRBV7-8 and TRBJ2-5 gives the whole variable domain GAGVSQSPRYKVAKRGQDVALRCDPISGHVSLFWYQQALGQGPEFLTYFQNEAQLDKSGLPSDRFFAERPEGSVSTLKIQRTQQEDSAVYLCASTRPLGRTVETQYFGPGTRLLVL.

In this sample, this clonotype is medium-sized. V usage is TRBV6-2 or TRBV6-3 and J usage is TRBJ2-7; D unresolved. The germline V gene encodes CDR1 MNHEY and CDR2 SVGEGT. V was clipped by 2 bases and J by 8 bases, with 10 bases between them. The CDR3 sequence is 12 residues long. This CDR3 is CASSYRHFQQYF. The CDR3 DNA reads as TGTGCCAGCAGTTACAGGCATTTTCAGCAGTACTTC.

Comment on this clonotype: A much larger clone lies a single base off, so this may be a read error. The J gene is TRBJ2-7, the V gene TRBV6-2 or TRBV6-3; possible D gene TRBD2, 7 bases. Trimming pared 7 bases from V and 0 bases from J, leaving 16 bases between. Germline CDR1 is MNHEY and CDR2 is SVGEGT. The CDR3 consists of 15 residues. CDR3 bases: TGTGCCAGCAAGGGGGAGGGCTCCAGCTCCTACGAGCAGTACTTC. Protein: CASKGEGSSSYEQYF.

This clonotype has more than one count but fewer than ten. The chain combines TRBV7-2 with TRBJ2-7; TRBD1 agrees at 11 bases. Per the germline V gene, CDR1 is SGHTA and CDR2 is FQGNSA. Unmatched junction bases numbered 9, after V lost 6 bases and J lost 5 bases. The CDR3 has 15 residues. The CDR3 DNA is TGTGCCAGCAGGATGAGGGACAGGGGGTTCCACGAGCAGTACTTC. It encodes CASRMRDRGFHEQYF.

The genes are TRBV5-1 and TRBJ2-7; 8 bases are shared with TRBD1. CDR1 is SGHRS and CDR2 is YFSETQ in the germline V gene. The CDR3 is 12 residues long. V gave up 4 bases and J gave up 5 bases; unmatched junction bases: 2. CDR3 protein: CASSATGDEQYV. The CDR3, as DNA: TGCGCCAGCAGCGCGACAGGGGACGAGCAGTACGTC.

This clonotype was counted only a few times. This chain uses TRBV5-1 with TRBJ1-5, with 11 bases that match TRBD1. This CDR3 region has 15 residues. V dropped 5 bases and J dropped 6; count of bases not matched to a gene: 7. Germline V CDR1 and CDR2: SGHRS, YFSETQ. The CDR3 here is CASRDGQGAGQPQHF. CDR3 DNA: TGCGCCAGCAGAGACGGACAGGGGGCTGGTCAGCCCCAGCATTTT.